This note documents a single T cell receptor beta chain sequence. Its antigen remains unknown. The PCR contained 60 Vbeta and 13 Jbeta primers. Clones were sequenced by immunoSEQ multiplex PCR, and TCRdb holds only the in-frame ones, with some missing. The data show around 130,000 clones, with roughly 79% seen just once and approximately 3.1% held by the top ten. This record comes from a study of cytomegalovirus exposure and HLA in healthy donors. Background on the study: Roughly 170 million T cells yielded 110 million or so unique TCR beta sequences in earlier analysis. Overall study findings and caveats: Later analysis identified a missense DCLRE1C variant that was linked to TCR beta V- and J-gene trimming. Most CMV-associated TCR beta chains appeared HLA-restricted in a later analysis. The study dropped some indistinguishable V segments, TRBV6-2 and TRBV6-3 among them.

The germline V gene encodes CDR1 SGHRS and CDR2 YFSETQ. Trimming cost V 0 bases and J 6 bases, with 13 bases left between them. CDR3 length: 15 amino acids. This clonotype originated in a man aged 25 to 40 in good health and CMV-seronegative. The chain combines TRBV5-1 with TRBJ2-1; tentative D call: TRBD1 (7 bases). Sequencing was done on a sample of PBMCs. CDR3 amino acids: CASSLAQQGGNEQFF. The CDR3 nucleotides read TGCGCCAGCAGCTTGGCCCAGCAGGGGGGCAATGAGCAGTTCTTC.